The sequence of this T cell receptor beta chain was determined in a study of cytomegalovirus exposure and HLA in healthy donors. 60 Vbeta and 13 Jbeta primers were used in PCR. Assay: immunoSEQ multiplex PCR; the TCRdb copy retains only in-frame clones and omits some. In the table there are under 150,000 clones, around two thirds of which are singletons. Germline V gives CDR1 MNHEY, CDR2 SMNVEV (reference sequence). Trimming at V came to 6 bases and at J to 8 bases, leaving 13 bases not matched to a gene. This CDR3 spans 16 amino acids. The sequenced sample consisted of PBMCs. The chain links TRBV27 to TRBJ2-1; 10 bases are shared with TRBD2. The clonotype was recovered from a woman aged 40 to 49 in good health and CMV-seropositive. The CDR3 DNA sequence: TGTGCCAGCAGACTTACCCTAGCGGGAGAATCGGATGAGCAGTTCTTC. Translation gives CASRLTLAGESDEQFF.